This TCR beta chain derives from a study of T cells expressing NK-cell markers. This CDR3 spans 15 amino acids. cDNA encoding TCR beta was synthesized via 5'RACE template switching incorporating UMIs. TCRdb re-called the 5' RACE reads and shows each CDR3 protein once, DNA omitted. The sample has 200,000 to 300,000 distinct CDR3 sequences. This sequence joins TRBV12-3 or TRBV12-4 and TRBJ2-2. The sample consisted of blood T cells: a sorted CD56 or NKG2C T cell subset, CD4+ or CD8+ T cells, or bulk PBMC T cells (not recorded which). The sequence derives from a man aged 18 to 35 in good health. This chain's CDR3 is CASSVAVLNTGELFF.